The rows below give T cell receptor beta chains drawn from one sample of a study of T cell repertoires in cytomegalovirus infection. TCRdb fed the reads into MiXCR, producing one record per CDR3 protein. Of some 700,000 distinct CDR3 sequences listed, 35% are singletons. The specimen sequenced was PBMCs. The source of these receptors is a human donor in good health (CMV status not recorded). Some clones in this sample may be carry-over from other donors' samples. The CDR3 runs from the conserved cysteine through the conserved F or W. The D gene is left open where the match is weak. Only part of the rows carry a size: once, few, many, or a class if the clone is expanded.

V	D	size	J	CDR3	DNA
TRBV7-9	TRBD1	-	TRBJ2-1	CASSLLGVHLNRGVVYNEQFF	TGTGCCAGCAGCTTATTGGGGGTCCATTTAAACAGGGGCGTAGTCTACAATGAGCAGTTCTTC
TRBV12-3/TRBV12-4	TRBD1	-	TRBJ1-1	CASSLRDRNSEAFF	TGTGCCAGCAGCCTCCGGGACAGGAATTCTGAAGCTTTCTTT
TRBV6-5	TRBD2	few	TRBJ2-2	CAASGGNPGELFF	TGTGCAGCTAGCGGCGGGAACCCCGGGGAGCTGTTTTTT
TRBV5-1	TRBD2	-	TRBJ2-5	CASSINRDYPQETQYF	TGCGCCAGCAGCATTAACCGGGACTACCCTCAAGAGACCCAGTACTTC
TRBV6-2/TRBV6-3	-	-	TRBJ2-7	CASSPRDPPGEQYF	TGTGCCAGCAGCCCCCGGGACCCCCCGGGCGAGCAGTACTTC
TRBV28	-	-	TRBJ2-7	CASGNPGARHEQYF	TGTGCCAGCGGAAACCCGGGAGCTCGCCACGAGCAGTACTTC
TRBV2	TRBD1	once	TRBJ1-5	CASSGQGVGNQPQHF	TGTGCCAGCAGTGGACAGGGGGTAGGGAATCAGCCCCAGCATTTT
TRBV7-2	-	-	TRBJ2-7	CASSFKGLFREQYF	TGTGCCAGCAGCTTCAAAGGACTTTTTCGGGAGCAGTACTTC
TRBV4-1	TRBD1	-	TRBJ1-2	CASSQDGNPGQTNYGYTF	TGCGCCAGCAGCCAAGACGGGAACCCGGGACAGACCAACTATGGCTACACCTTC
TRBV6-6	TRBD1	-	TRBJ2-1	CASRQRTGYNEQFF	TGTGCCAGCAGGCAAAGGACAGGCTACAATGAGCAGTTCTTC
TRBV6-1	-	few	TRBJ1-5	CASSELRPFEYSNQPQHF	TGTGCCAGCAGTGAATTAAGGCCTTTCGAATATAGCAATCAGCCCCAGCATTTT
TRBV19	-	few	TRBJ1-6	CASSTTETYNSPLHF	TGTGCCAGTAGTACCACCGAAACTTATAATTCACCCCTCCACTTT
TRBV27	-	few	TRBJ1-1	CASSLRGRRTEAFF	TGTGCCAGCAGTTTACGAGGCCGGAGAACTGAAGCTTTCTTT
TRBV7-2	-	many	TRBJ1-5	CASSFGGGQPQHF	TGTGCCAGCAGCTTTGGGGGGGGTCAGCCCCAGCATTTT
TRBV28	-	few	TRBJ2-2	CASSSRGETGELFF	TGTGCCAGCAGTTCCAGGGGGGAAACCGGGGAGCTGTTTTTT
TRBV29-1	-	-	TRBJ2-1	CSVPRRANEQFF	TGCAGCGTACCCCGAAGGGCCAATGAGCAGTTCTTC
TRBV20-1	TRBD1	many	TRBJ2-7	CSARPQGAGTYEQYF	TGCAGTGCTAGGCCACAGGGGGCCGGGACCTACGAGCAGTACTTC
TRBV5-1	-	-	TRBJ2-3	CASSLDVQLSTDTQYF	TGCGCCAGCAGCTTGGATGTCCAACTAAGCACAGATACGCAGTATTTT
TRBV20-1	TRBD2	-	TRBJ2-1	CSAREPAGGRVNEQFF	TGCAGTGCTAGAGAACCAGCGGGAGGGCGTGTGAATGAGCAGTTCTTC
TRBV7-9	-	few	TRBJ1-4	CASSLVAPTNEKLFF	TGTGCCAGCAGCTTAGTGGCCCCAACTAATGAAAAACTGTTTTTT
TRBV20-1	TRBD1	-	TRBJ1-1	CSARDFGTGGKNTEAFF	TGCAGTGCTAGAGATTTCGGGACAGGGGGGAAGAACACTGAAGCTTTCTTT
TRBV5-1	TRBD1	-	TRBJ1-2	CASRLNPDRGSGYTF	TGCGCCAGCAGACTCAATCCGGACAGGGGTAGCGGCTACACCTTC
TRBV6-6	-	-	TRBJ2-1	CASSYRGQPRPIYDEQFF	TGTGCCAGCAGTTACCGAGGGCAGCCAAGACCCATATATGATGAGCAGTTCTTC
TRBV27	-	few	TRBJ2-2	CASSLSRGELFF	TGTGCCAGCAGTTTATCCAGGGGGGAGCTGTTTTTT
TRBV20-1	TRBD1	-	TRBJ1-2	CSATRDRGPNYGYTF	TGCAGTGCTACCCGGGACAGGGGGCCTAACTATGGCTACACCTTC
TRBV6-2/TRBV6-3	-	-	TRBJ2-5	CASSGPYQETQYF	TGTGCCAGCAGTGGACCATATCAAGAGACCCAGTACTTC
TRBV19	-	few	TRBJ2-1	CASSIHPLNEQFF	TGTGCCAGTAGTATCCACCCCCTAAATGAGCAGTTCTTC
TRBV7-6	-	many	TRBJ2-7	CASSLKGFARGSYEQYF	TGTGCCAGCAGCTTAAAGGGCTTTGCCAGGGGATCCTACGAGCAGTACTTC
TRBV12-3/TRBV12-4	-	-	TRBJ1-3	CASSQQTVSGNTIYF	TGTGCCAGCTCCCAGCAGACTGTCTCTGGAAACACCATATATTTT
TRBV7-2	-	-	TRBJ2-1	CASSLMRGAYNEQFF	TGTGCCAGCAGCTTAATGAGAGGGGCTTACAATGAGCAGTTCTTC
TRBV20-1	TRBD2	-	TRBJ2-3	CSAKTGGGGTDTQYF	TGCAGTGCTAAAACGGGGGGAGGGGGCACAGATACGCAGTATTTT
TRBV12-3/TRBV12-4	TRBD1	many	TRBJ1-5	CASRDEGAGQPQHF	TGTGCCAGCAGGGATGAGGGGGCTGGTCAGCCCCAGCATTTT
TRBV24-1	TRBD2	once	TRBJ2-1	CATSLGTSENNKQFF	TGTGCCACCAGTCTTGGGACTAGCGAAAACAATAAGCAGTTCTTC